What follows are 2 T cell receptor beta chains derived from one specimen sequenced in a study of shared clonotypes between healthy human individuals. In the naive CD8 group, cells lacked CD45RO and were positively selected for CCR7, so terminally differentiated effector memory CD45RA+ cells were left out. The table came from immunoSEQ multiplex PCR; TCRdb's copy has only in-frame clones and leaves some out. The sample carries about 600,000 clones, roughly 95% recorded once. Sequencing was carried out using naive CD8+ T cells sorted from blood. The receptor set was obtained from a woman aged 25-40 years in good health.

This clone was counted a few times. The J gene is TRBJ1-2, the V gene TRBV13; D perhaps matches TRBD1 (6 bases). Trimming left V 5 bases short and J 6 bases short, with 10 bases between. The CDR3 consists of 12 residues. Germline assignment: CDR1 PRHDT and CDR2 FYEKMQ (reference sequence). The CDR3 DNA reads TGTGCCAGCAGCCGGGGGGCCGATGGCTACACCTTC. Translation gives CASSRGADGYTF.

The chain uses TRBV28 and TRBJ2-1, with D possibly TRBD1 on 5 matching bases. The V end was cut by 3 bases, the J end by 6 bases, with 15 bases between. CDR1 is MDHEN and CDR2 is SYDVKM in the germline V gene. The CDR3 extends over 15 amino acids. Here the CDR3 reads CASSLQGLKANEQFF. As DNA, the CDR3 is TGTGCCAGCAGTTTGCAGGGATTAAAAGCCAATGAGCAGTTCTTC.